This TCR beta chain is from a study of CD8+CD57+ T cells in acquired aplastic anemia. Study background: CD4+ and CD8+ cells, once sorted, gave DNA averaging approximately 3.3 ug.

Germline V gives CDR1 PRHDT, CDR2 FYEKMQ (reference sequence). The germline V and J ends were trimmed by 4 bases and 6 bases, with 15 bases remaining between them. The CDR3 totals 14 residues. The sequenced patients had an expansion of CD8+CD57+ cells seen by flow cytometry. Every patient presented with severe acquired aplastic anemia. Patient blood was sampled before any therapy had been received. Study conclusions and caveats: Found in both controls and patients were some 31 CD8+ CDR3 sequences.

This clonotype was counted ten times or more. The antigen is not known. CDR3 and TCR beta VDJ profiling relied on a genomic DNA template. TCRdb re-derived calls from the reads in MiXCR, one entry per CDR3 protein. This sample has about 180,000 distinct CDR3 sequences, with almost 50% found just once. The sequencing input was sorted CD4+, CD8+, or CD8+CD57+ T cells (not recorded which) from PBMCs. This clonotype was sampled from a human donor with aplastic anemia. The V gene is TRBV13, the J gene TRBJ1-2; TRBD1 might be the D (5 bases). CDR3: CASSSDPREHGYTF. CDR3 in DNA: TGTGCCAGCAGCTCGGACCCCAGGGAGCATGGCTACACCTTC.